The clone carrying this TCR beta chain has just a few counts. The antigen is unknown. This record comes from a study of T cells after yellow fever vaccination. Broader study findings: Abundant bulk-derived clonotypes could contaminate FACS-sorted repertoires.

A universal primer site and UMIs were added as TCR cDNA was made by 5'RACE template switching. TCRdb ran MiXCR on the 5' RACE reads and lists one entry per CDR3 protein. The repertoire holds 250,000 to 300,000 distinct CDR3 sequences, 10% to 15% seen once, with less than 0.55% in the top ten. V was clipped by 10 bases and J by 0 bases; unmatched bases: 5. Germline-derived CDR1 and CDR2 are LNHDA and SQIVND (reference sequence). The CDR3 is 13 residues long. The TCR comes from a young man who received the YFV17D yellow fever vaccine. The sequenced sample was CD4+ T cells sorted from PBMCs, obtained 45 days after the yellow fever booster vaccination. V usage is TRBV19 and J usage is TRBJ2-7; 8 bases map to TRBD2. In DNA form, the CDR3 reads TGTGCCACAGCGGGAGATGGCTCCTACGAGCAGTACTTC. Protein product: CATAGDGSYEQYF.